This TCR beta chain was captured by sequencing in a study of OX40 agonist ivuxolimab in advanced cancers. Study-level background: Of mixed ages from about 23 to 79 and averaging about 60 years, the group was roughly 85% male. People who had prior anti-PD-1, anti-PD-L1 or anti-CTLA-4 therapy could take part, and around 40% had some. Study-level results: Fewer expanded clones were found on average in CD4+ than in CD8+ T cells. Blood T cells, both CD4+ and CD8+, expanded clonally by week 6 at 0.1 to 3.0 mg/kg.

As to this clone: Antigen: not known.

The method was immunoSEQ multiplex PCR; TCRdb's version includes in-frame clones alone and lacks a portion of them. The sample lists about 150,000 clones, 94% occurring once. Sequencing was performed on CD4+ or CD8+ T cells sorted from blood, taken in a trial of the OX40 agonist ivuxolimab. This receptor was obtained from an adult with an advanced solid tumor such as melanoma, head and neck, liver or kidney cancer.

The CDR3 nucleotides read TGTGCCAGCAGTCAATTACAGGGAGGCGATCAGCCCCAGCATTTT. Its protein product is CASSQLQGGDQPQHF. The V call is TRBV27, the J call TRBJ1-5; D possibly corresponds to TRBD1 (6 bases). The CDR3 covers 15 residues. Germline CDR1 is MNHEY and CDR2 is SMNVEV (reference sequence). V was pared by 5 bases and J by 5 bases, with 16 bases between.